A selection of T cell receptor beta chains follows, all from one sample in a study of blood T cell repertoires in COVID-19. Sequencing used immunoSEQ multiplex PCR; TCRdb keeps in-frame clones, though not all of them. Here the sample spans 75,000 to 95,000 clones, approximately 80% being singletons. Sequenced input: peripheral blood. Every receptor here comes from a man aged 80 or over with active or convalescent COVID-19. Both conserved end residues are part of each CDR3. Fields, in order: D gene, J gene, clone size, V gene, CDR3 protein, CDR3 DNA. The D gene is left open where the match is weak. Rows give clone size only sometimes, using once, few, many, or a class for an expanded clone.

TRBD1	TRBJ1-4	.	TRBV5-6	CASSLTGVEEKLFF	TGTGCCAGCAGCTTGACAGGGGTAGAGGAAAAACTGTTTTTT
TRBD2	TRBJ2-2	.	TRBV19	CASSSRAGGLNTGELFF	TGTGCCAGTAGTTCCCGAGCGGGAGGCCTAAACACCGGGGAGCTGTTTTTT
TRBD2	TRBJ2-5	.	TRBV5-4	CASSQAGPQETQYF	TGTGCCAGCAGTCAAGCGGGGCCCCAAGAGACCCAGTACTTC
.	TRBJ1-2	.	TRBV5-6	CASSLLPTASYGYTF	TGTGCCAGCAGCTTGTTACCGACAGCCTCCTATGGCTACACCTTC
.	TRBJ2-1	.	TRBV25-1	CASRGAPSSYNEQFF	TGTGCCAGCAGGGGGGCCCCGTCCTCATACAATGAGCAGTTCTTC
.	TRBJ1-6	.	TRBV6-5	CASRPTGHRSPLHF	TGTGCCAGCAGACCCACGGGACACCGTTCACCCCTCCACTTT
.	TRBJ2-6	once	TRBV7-3	CASSPAGANVLTF	TGTGCCAGCAGCCCGGCTGGGGCCAACGTCCTGACTTTC
TRBD2	TRBJ2-5	.	TRBV3-1/TRBV3-2	CASSPLAGGKETQYF	TGTGCCAGCAGCCCACTAGCGGGGGGTAAGGAGACCCAGTACTTC
.	TRBJ1-1	once	TRBV7-8	CASRKQGKDTEAFF	TGTGCCAGCAGGAAACAGGGCAAGGACACTGAAGCTTTCTTT
.	TRBJ1-4	.	TRBV7-9	CASSRDEKLFF	TGTGCCAGCAGCCGCGATGAAAAACTGTTTTTT
.	TRBJ1-1	.	TRBV28	CASSIEITEAFF	TGTGCCAGCAGTATAGAGATCACTGAAGCTTTCTTT
.	TRBJ1-4	.	TRBV11-2	CASSLDRWQGVKLFF	TGTGCCAGCAGCTTAGATCGGTGGCAGGGCGTAAAACTGTTTTTT
TRBD2	TRBJ2-1	.	TRBV7-3	CASSLELAGVHEQFF	TGTGCCAGCAGCTTGGAACTAGCGGGAGTTCACGAGCAGTTCTTC
TRBD2	TRBJ2-3	.	TRBV6-5	CASSYSSGGTDTQYF	TGTGCCAGCAGTTACTCTAGCGGGGGGACAGATACGCAGTATTTT
.	TRBJ1-4	.	TRBV30	CAWSVPGVNEKLFF	TGTGCCTGGAGTGTACCTGGAGTTAATGAAAAACTGTTTTTT